The following is a T cell receptor (beta chain) sequence with its context. Its antigen is unidentified. This sample was taken from a study of cytomegalovirus exposure and HLA in healthy donors. Across the whole study: The approximately 700 first-cohort repertoires shared a platform with the 130 or so validation repertoires, as reported in a later analysis. Study-level findings and limits: The study recorded 164 TCR beta chains that were cytomegalovirus-associated. It was reported that the classifier diagnosed cytomegalovirus status with high specificity and sensitivity in both the original and validation cohorts.

The donors were part of the validation cohort, which consisted of over a hundred subjects and was separate from the first cohort of 666 subjects. Unmatched junction bases numbered 3, after V lost 4 bases and J lost 9 bases. The germline gives CDR1 SGHTA, CDR2 FQGNSA. The length of the CDR3 is 12 residues. The table came from immunoSEQ multiplex PCR; TCRdb's copy has only in-frame clones and leaves some out. In the table there are over 75,000 clones, 85% of which are singletons. Sequenced sample: PBMCs. The origin of this receptor is a man aged 18 to 29 in good health and CMV-seropositive. V is TRBV7-2 and J is TRBJ1-2; 9 bases fit TRBD1. The CDR3 nucleotides are TGTGCCAGCAGCTCCGGGACAGGGAGCTACACCTTC. It translates to CASSSGTGSYTF.